Below, 30 T cell receptor beta chains from the same sample are listed, as sequenced in a study of T cell repertoires in cytomegalovirus infection. TCRdb reanalysed the reads using MiXCR and keeps one entry per CDR3 protein. The table has about 900,000 distinct CDR3 sequences, 30% to 40% seen once. Which antigens these TCRs recognize remains unknown. The sequenced sample was cultured CD8+ T cells from PBMCs, obtained from culture after CMV antigen stimulation. These receptors came from a human donor in good health (CMV status not recorded). Some clones in this sample may be carry-over from other donors' samples.

The J gene is TRBJ2-3, the V gene TRBV7-9; D may match TRBD1 or TRBD2 (5 bases each). CDR1 and CDR2 from the germline V gene are SEHNR and FQNEAQ (reference sequence). This CDR3 is built from 14 residues. CDR3 protein: CAPGSHPWGDTQYF. The DNA of the CDR3 is TGTGCTCCAGGGTCCCACCCCTGGGGGGATACGCAGTATTTT. Full variable domain (remainder filled in from reference TRBV7-9 and TRBJ2-3): DTGVSQNPRHKITKRGQNVTFRCDPISEHNRLYWYRQTLGQGPEFLTYFQNEAQLEKSRLLSDRFSAERPKGSFSTLEIQRTEQGDSAMYLCAPGSHPWGDTQYFGPGTRLTVL.

The chain links TRBV20-1 to TRBJ1-6; the D gene is possibly TRBD1 (5 bases). Trimming took 0 bases from V and 6 from J, leaving 15 bases between them. CDR3 length equals 16 residues. Germline CDR1 is DFQATT and CDR2 is SNEGSKA (reference sequence). CDR3 amino acids: CSARDRWAGPNSPLHF. The CDR3 DNA follows: TGCAGTGCTAGAGATCGGTGGGCAGGGCCTAATTCACCCCTCCACTTT.

This clonotype came up many times. The V and J genes are TRBV7-2 and TRBJ2-2; 7 bases line up with TRBD1. J was trimmed by 3 bases and V by 5 bases; bases with no gene match: 6. Germline V lookup: CDR1 SGHTA, CDR2 FQGNSA. CDR3 length: 15 amino acids. This CDR3 is CASSHRDRDTGELFF. In DNA, the CDR3 is TGTGCCAGCAGCCACCGGGACAGAGACACCGGGGAGCTGTTTTTT. Full variable domain (outside the CDR3, taken from reference TRBV7-2 and TRBJ2-2): GAGVSQSPSNKVTEKGKDVELRCDPISGHTALYWYRQSLGQGLEFLIYFQGNSAPDKSGLPSDRFSAERTGGSVSTLTIQRTQQEDSAVYLCASSHRDRDTGELFFGEGSRLTVL.

This clonotype was found a few times. The rearrangement joins TRBV19 to TRBJ2-1; 11 bases are a match to TRBD2. The CDR3 covers 15 residues. Unmatched junction bases numbered 4, after V lost 7 bases and J lost 2 bases. Germline CDR1 and CDR2: LNHDA and SQIVND (reference sequence). The CDR3 sequence: CASKLSGGAYNEQFF. In nucleotides, the CDR3 is TGTGCCAGTAAGCTTAGCGGGGGGGCCTACAATGAGCAGTTCTTC.

This clonotype turned up a few times. The rearrangement joins TRBV4-1 to TRBJ1-5; no clear D gene. The germline V gene encodes CDR1 MGHRA and CDR2 YSYEKL. This CDR3 is built from 14 residues. V was trimmed by 2 bases and J by 0 bases, leaving 5 bases between them. The CDR3 is CASSQYYSNQPQHF. For the CDR3, the DNA is TGCGCCAGCAGCCAATATTATAGCAATCAGCCCCAGCATTTT.

This chain connects TRBV6-2 or TRBV6-3 to TRBJ2-1; 7 bases line up with TRBD1. The CDR3 length is 16 residues. V lost 2 bases and J lost 4; bases outside the gene matches: 8. CDR1 is MNHEY, CDR2 SVGEGT, per germline. CDR3 region: CASSYRRGQVYNEQFF. The CDR3 DNA sequence: TGTGCCAGCAGTTACCGTAGAGGACAGGTGTACAATGAGCAGTTCTTC.

This clonotype was found a few times. The rearrangement uses TRBV28 and TRBJ1-1; no clear D gene. Deletions cut 3 bases from V and 9 bases from J, with 11 bases between. The CDR3 consists of 12 residues. Germline V gene lookup returns CDR1 MDHEN and CDR2 SYDVKM. CDR3 loop: CASSFLGPKAFF. CDR3 nucleotide sequence: TGTGCCAGCAGTTTTCTGGGCCCCAAAGCTTTCTTT.

This clonotype appeared a few times. V gene TRBV19 combines with J gene TRBJ2-3; D is perhaps TRBD1 or TRBD2 (5 bases each). The CDR3 length is 14 residues. V lost 2 bases and J 1 base, leaving 7 bases between the germline ends. The germline gives CDR1 LNHDA, CDR2 SQIVND (reference sequence). The CDR3 sequence: CASSIPGRTDTQYF. Here the CDR3 DNA reads TGTGCCAGTAGTATACCGGGGCGCACAGATACGCAGTATTTT.

V is TRBV6-6 and J is TRBJ1-5; D uncertain. V was trimmed by 2 bases and J by 0 bases, leaving 8 bases between them. The CDR3 has 15 residues. Germline V gives CDR1 MNHNY, CDR2 SVGAGI (reference sequence). The CDR3 DNA is TGTGCCAGCAGTTACACCAGTTATAGCAATCAGCCCCAGCATTTT. This encodes CASSYTSYSNQPQHF.

This clonotype was counted at least ten times. The rearrangement links TRBV7-6 to TRBJ2-1; perhaps TRBD1 as D (6 bases). The CDR3 contains 14 residues. Germline V CDR1 and CDR2: SGHVS, FNYEAQ. Trimming removed 5 bases from V and 8 bases from J, with 16 bases in between. The CDR3 protein is CASSDTGKGDEQFF. CDR3 bases: TGTGCCAGCAGCGATACGGGGAAGGGGGATGAGCAGTTCTTC.

The chain recombines TRBV15 with TRBJ2-5; TRBD1 matches at 9 bases. The V gene end was trimmed by 0 bases and the J gene end by 4 bases; junction bases not matched to a gene: 3. The CDR3 contains 15 residues. From germline, CDR1 is LNHNV and CDR2 YYDKDF (reference sequence). CDR3 residues: CATSRDTGQGETQYF. The DNA of the CDR3 is TGTGCCACCAGCAGAGATACGGGACAGGGAGAGACCCAGTACTTC.

The chain employs TRBV5-1 and TRBJ2-1, with D perhaps assigned TRBD1 or TRBD2 (5 bases each). Germline V lookup: CDR1 SGHRS, CDR2 YFSETQ. V lost 5 bases and J 2 bases, leaving 14 bases between the germline ends. The CDR3 totals 15 residues. The CDR3 loop reads CASSYRDATYNEQFF. The CDR3 DNA reads as TGCGCCAGCAGTTACCGGGACGCGACCTACAATGAGCAGTTCTTC.

This clonotype has only a few counts. The rearrangement joins TRBV6-1 to TRBJ1-4; D unclear. The CDR3 is 16 residues long. Germline V gene lookup returns CDR1 MNHNS and CDR2 SASEGT. V lost 1 base and J lost 0, with 9 bases in between. The CDR3 reads CASSEVRQATNEKLFF. As DNA, the CDR3 is TGTGCCAGCAGTGAAGTTCGGCAGGCAACTAATGAAAAACTGTTTTTT.

The rearrangement uses TRBV14 and TRBJ1-6, with D maybe TRBD1 (6 bases). Germline CDR1 SGHDN, CDR2 FVKESK. The CDR3 is 15 amino acids. V shed 4 bases and J shed 7 bases, with 14 bases lying between them. The CDR3 region has the DNA TGTGCCAGCAGCCTCGGACAGTCGCACAATTCACCCCTCCACTTT. Protein: CASSLGQSHNSPLHF.

Many counts were recorded for this clonotype. This chain links TRBV6-1 with TRBJ1-1; D uncertain. The germline V gene encodes CDR1 MNHNS and CDR2 SASEGT. V lost 5 bases and J 12 bases, leaving 19 bases between the germline ends. The length of the CDR3 is 13 residues. CDR3 bases: TGTGCCAGCAGTCTGGACTTACGAACATATACTTTCTTT. Protein product: CASSLDLRTYTFF.

This clonotype showed up just a few times. V usage is TRBV6-5 and J usage is TRBJ1-3; unclear D gene. Trimming shortened V by 4 bases and J by 2 bases, and 12 bases separated the two germline ends. CDR1 is MNHEY, CDR2 SVGAGI, per germline. The CDR3 is 15 amino acids. For the CDR3, the DNA is TGTGCCAGCAGTTCAGGACCTCCGGCTGGAAACACCATATATTTT. Residues: CASSSGPPAGNTIYF.

This clonotype has more than one count but fewer than ten. V is TRBV7-2 and J is TRBJ2-1; TRBD2 agrees at 14 bases. The CDR3 spans 17 residues. Germline V gene sequence: CDR1 SGHTA, CDR2 FQGNSA. Unmatched junction bases numbered 7, after V lost 5 bases and J lost 4 bases. DNA of the CDR3: TGTGCCAGCAGCCTGGGACTAGCGGGGGCCCTTTACAATGAGCAGTTCTTC. It is translated as CASSLGLAGALYNEQFF. Combining the CDR3 with reference TRBV7-2 and TRBJ2-1 gives the whole variable domain GAGVSQSPSNKVTEKGKDVELRCDPISGHTALYWYRQSLGQGLEFLIYFQGNSAPDKSGLPSDRFSAERTGGSVSTLTIQRTQQEDSAVYLCASSLGLAGALYNEQFFGPGTRLTVL.

The chain is built from TRBV4-3 and TRBJ1-4, with 8 nucleotides matching TRBD1. Trimming took 4 bases from V and 1 from J; bases not matched to a gene: 8. The CDR3 totals 17 residues. Germline loops: CDR1 LGHNA, CDR2 YSLEER. The CDR3 here is CASSRGQGQRTNEKLFF. DNA for the CDR3: TGCGCCAGCAGCCGAGGACAGGGACAGCGAACTAATGAAAAACTGTTTTTT.

This chain connects TRBV5-1 to TRBJ1-1; D unresolved. The CDR3 totals 16 residues. The germline V and J ends were trimmed by 0 bases and 0 bases, with 12 bases remaining between them. The germline V gene encodes CDR1 SGHRS and CDR2 YFSETQ. The CDR3 nucleotides are TGCGCCAGCAGCTTGGTGGCAGGTATAATGAACACTGAAGCTTTCTTT. Its translation: CASSLVAGIMNTEAFF.

The chain uses TRBV7-1 and TRBJ2-2, with 8 nucleotides matching TRBD1. TRBV7-1 is recorded as an ORF, its role being uncertain. The CDR3 has 14 residues. V lost 6 bases to trimming and J lost 7 bases; unmatched junction nucleotides: 7. In nucleotides, the CDR3 is TGTGCCAGCAGACATCAGGGGGCCGGCGGGGAGCTGTTTTTT. Translating gives CASRHQGAGGELFF.

This clonotype has just a few counts. J is TRBJ1-2 and V is TRBV2; D unclear. The CDR3 runs to 12 residues. Germline V gives CDR1 SNHLY, CDR2 FYNNEI. V was clipped by 8 bases and J by 8 bases, with 15 bases between them. The CDR3 nucleotides read TGTGCCAGCCCCCGGACGCCTGGGGGCTACACCTTC. Translation gives CASPRTPGGYTF.

The CDR3 DNA reads as TGTGCCAGCTCACCACCGACAGGGGCCTCCTACAATGAGCAGTTCTTC. Amino acid sequence: CASSPPTGASYNEQFF. The chain joins TRBV18 to TRBJ2-1; 8 nucleotides align to TRBD1. The V gene's germline CDR1 is KGHSH and CDR2 LQKENI. V trimming: 0 bases; J trimming: 0 bases; junction bases outside the gene matches: 1. CDR3 length: 16 amino acids.

On this clonotype itself: Being one base from a much bigger clone, this may be a read error. The rearrangement uses TRBV13 and TRBJ1-3; a possible D gene is TRBD1 (5 bases). V dropped 5 bases and J dropped 2 bases, with 10 bases sitting between them. The CDR3 loop spans 14 amino acids. Germline lookup yields CDR1 PRHDT and CDR2 FYEKMQ (reference sequence). The CDR3 bases are TGTGCCAGCAGCATAATGGGGGCTGGAAACACCATATATTTT. It yields the protein CASSIMGAGNTIYF. The full variable domain, completed using reference TRBV13 and TRBJ1-3, is AAGVIQSPRHLIKEKRETATLKCYPIPRHDTVYWYQQGPGQDPQFLISFYEKMQSDKGSIPDRFSAQQFSDYHSELNMSSLELGDSALYFCASSIMGAGNTIYFGEGSWLTVV.

The table lists this clonotype with a few counts. In nucleotides, the CDR3 is TGTGCCAGCAGCTTAGAACGACGGCTAGCGGACTACACCGGGGAGCTGTTTTTT. It is translated as CASSLERRLADYTGELFF. The V gene is TRBV7-9, the J gene TRBJ2-2; 7 positions match TRBD2. The CDR3 is 18 residues long. Germline lookup yields CDR1 SEHNR and CDR2 FQNEAQ (reference sequence). Trimming removed 1 base from V and 3 bases from J; junction bases left unmatched: 11.

This sequence joins TRBV7-9 and TRBJ2-3, with unresolved D. Trimming pared 3 bases from V and 1 base from J, leaving 8 bases between. Germline V gives CDR1 SEHNR, CDR2 FQNEAQ (reference sequence). This CDR3 has 14 residues. The CDR3 reads CASSLGFGTDTQYF. CDR3 DNA: TGTGCCAGCAGCTTGGGGTTTGGCACAGATACGCAGTATTTT.

The chain links TRBV19 to TRBJ2-2, with 7 bases identical to TRBD1. Germline trimming cut 4 bases from V and 3 bases from J; bases unmatched to any gene: 5. Per germline, CDR1 LNHDA and CDR2 SQIVND (reference sequence). The CDR3 extends over 15 amino acids. The CDR3, as DNA: TGTGCCAGTAGTACAACAGGGGTGGACACCGGGGAGCTGTTTTTT. As protein: CASSTTGVDTGELFF. The entire variable domain, with the rest obtained from reference TRBV19 and TRBJ2-2, is as follows: DGGITQSPKYLFRKEGQNVTLSCEQNLNHDAMYWYRQDPGQGLRLIYYSQIVNDFQKGDIAEGYSVSREKKESFPLTVTSAQKNPTAFYLCASSTTGVDTGELFFGEGSRLTVL.

This clonotype showed up just once. The rearrangement uses TRBV19 and TRBJ1-5; no clear D gene. Per the germline V gene, CDR1 is LNHDA and CDR2 is SQIVND (reference sequence). V dropped 7 bases and J dropped 2 bases, with 9 bases sitting between them. The CDR3 is 13 residues long. For the CDR3, the DNA is TGTGCCAGTAAAGGGTCTGGCAATCAGCCCCAGCATTTT. Protein product: CASKGSGNQPQHF.

The V call is TRBV4-1, the J call TRBJ1-1; D is unresolved. The V gene's germline CDR1 is MGHRA and CDR2 YSYEKL. Trimming took 4 bases from V and 7 from J, leaving 19 bases between them. The CDR3 spans 15 residues. For the CDR3, the DNA is TGCGCCAGCAGCCGCCGAATCTCAGCAACTCTTGAAGCTTTCTTT. This encodes CASSRRISATLEAFF.

This chain connects TRBV15 to TRBJ2-3; 7 bases line up with TRBD2. Germline V gene data show CDR1 as LNHNV and CDR2 as YYDKDF (reference sequence). V shed 8 bases and J 2 bases; nucleotides not matched to a gene: 10. The CDR3 is 15 residues long. Here the CDR3 DNA reads TGTGCCACCGCCGGGGAGGGCGCCTACACAGATACGCAGTATTTT. Protein: CATAGEGAYTDTQYF.

The chain joins TRBV12-3 or TRBV12-4 to TRBJ1-4, with D uncertain. The CDR3 has 14 amino acids. V lost 3 bases to trimming and J lost 5 bases, with 10 bases between them. The CDR3 is CASSFRFRNEKLFF. Written as DNA, the CDR3 is TGTGCCAGCAGTTTTCGGTTTCGAAATGAAAAACTGTTTTTT.